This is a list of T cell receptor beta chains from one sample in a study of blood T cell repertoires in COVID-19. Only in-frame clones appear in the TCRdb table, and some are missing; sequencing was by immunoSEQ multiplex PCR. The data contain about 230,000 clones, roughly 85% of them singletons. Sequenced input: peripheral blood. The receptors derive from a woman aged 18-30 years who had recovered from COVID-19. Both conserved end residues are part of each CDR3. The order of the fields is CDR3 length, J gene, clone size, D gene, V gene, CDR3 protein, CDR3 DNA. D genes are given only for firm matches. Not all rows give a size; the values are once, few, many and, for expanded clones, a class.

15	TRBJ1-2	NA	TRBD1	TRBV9	CASSGWTGLNYGYTF	TGTGCCAGCAGCGGTTGGACAGGTCTTAACTATGGCTACACCTTC
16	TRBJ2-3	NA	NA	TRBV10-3	CAISGTLAISTDTQYF	TGTGCCATCAGTGGCACCCTAGCGATAAGCACAGATACGCAGTATTTT
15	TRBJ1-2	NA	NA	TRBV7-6	CASSLFAATTGGYTF	TGTGCCAGCAGCTTATTTGCGGCAACGACGGGGGGCTACACCTTC
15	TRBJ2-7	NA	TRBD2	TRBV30	CAWSVGLAGDYEQYF	TGTGCCTGGAGTGTAGGACTAGCGGGAGACTACGAGCAGTACTTC
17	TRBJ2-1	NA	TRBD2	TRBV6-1	CASSENHAGLAYNEQFF	TGTGCCAGCAGTGAGAATCACGCCGGACTAGCCTACAATGAGCAGTTCTTC
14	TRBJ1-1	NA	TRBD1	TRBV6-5	CASSYDTGAGEAFF	TGTGCCAGCAGTTACGATACAGGGGCAGGTGAAGCTTTCTTT
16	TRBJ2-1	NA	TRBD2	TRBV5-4	CASSSFSGRGNNEQFF	TGTGCCAGCAGCTCCTTTAGCGGGAGGGGTAACAATGAGCAGTTCTTC
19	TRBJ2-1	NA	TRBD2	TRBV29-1	CSVEFLSGRAGSDGNEQFF	TGCAGCGTTGAATTCCTAAGCGGGAGGGCCGGCTCCGACGGCAATGAGCAGTTCTTC
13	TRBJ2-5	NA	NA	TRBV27	CASSLRRKETQYF	TGTGCCAGCAGTTTACGCAGGAAAGAGACCCAGTACTTC
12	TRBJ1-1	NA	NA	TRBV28	CASSLTGREAFF	TGTGCCAGCAGTTTAACAGGCCGTGAAGCTTTCTTT
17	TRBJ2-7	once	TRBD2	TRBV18	CASSPDLGLARREEQYF	TGTGCCAGCTCACCTGACCTGGGACTAGCGAGGCGTGAGGAGCAGTACTTC
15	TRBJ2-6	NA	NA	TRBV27	CASSFGDSGANVLTF	TGTGCCAGCAGTTTCGGGGACTCTGGGGCCAACGTCCTGACTTTC
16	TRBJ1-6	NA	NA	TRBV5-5	CASSLADTYYNSPLHF	TGTGCCAGCAGCTTGGCCGACACTTATTATAATTCACCCCTCCACTTT
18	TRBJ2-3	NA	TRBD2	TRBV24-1	CATSDLVTSGKPTDTQYF	TGTGCCACCAGTGATTTGGTGACTAGCGGCAAACCCACAGATACGCAGTATTTT
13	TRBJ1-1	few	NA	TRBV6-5	CASRRGGSTEAFF	TGTGCCAGCAGAAGAGGTGGGAGCACTGAAGCTTTCTTT
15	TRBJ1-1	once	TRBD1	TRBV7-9	CASSPPGQGNTEAFF	TGTGCCAGCAGCCCGCCGGGACAGGGGAACACTGAAGCTTTCTTT
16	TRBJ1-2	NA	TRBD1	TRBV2	CASRTTGALDYYGYTF	TGTGCCAGCAGGACGACAGGGGCCTTAGACTACTATGGCTACACCTTC
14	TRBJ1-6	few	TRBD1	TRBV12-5	CASGWGTGVSPLHF	TGTGCTAGTGGTTGGGGGACAGGGGTTTCACCCCTCCACTTT
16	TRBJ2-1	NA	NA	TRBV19	CASSIAPGAIYNEQFF	TGTGCCAGTAGTATCGCCCCAGGGGCGATCTACAATGAGCAGTTCTTC
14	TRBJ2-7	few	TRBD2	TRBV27	CASSRAGNSYEQYF	TGTGCCAGCAGCAGAGCGGGAAATTCCTACGAGCAGTACTTC
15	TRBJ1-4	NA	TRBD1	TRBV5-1	CASTSDRGRNEKLFF	TGCGCCAGCACCTCTGACAGGGGGCGAAATGAAAAACTGTTTTTT
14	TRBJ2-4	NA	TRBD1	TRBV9	CASSATGGIDIQYF	TGTGCCAGCAGCGCGACAGGGGGAATAGACATTCAGTACTTC
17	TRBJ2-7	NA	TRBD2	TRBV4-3	CASSQDNYAGGPDEQYF	TGCGCCAGCAGCCAAGATAATTATGCGGGAGGGCCGGACGAGCAGTACTTC
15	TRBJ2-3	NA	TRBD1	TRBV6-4	CASSGTGGHTDTQYF	TGTGCCAGCAGTGGAACAGGGGGCCATACAGATACGCAGTATTTT
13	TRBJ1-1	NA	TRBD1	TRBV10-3	CAIRGTGATEAFF	TGTGCCATCAGGGGGACAGGGGCGACTGAAGCTTTCTTT
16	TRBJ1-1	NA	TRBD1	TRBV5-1	CASSERGRRLNTEAFF	TGCGCCAGCAGCGAAAGGGGGCGAAGACTGAACACTGAAGCTTTCTTT
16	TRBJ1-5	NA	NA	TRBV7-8	CASSPRDKPGNQPQHF	TGTGCCAGCAGCCCCCGGGACAAGCCAGGCAATCAGCCCCAGCATTTT
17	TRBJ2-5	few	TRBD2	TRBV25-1	CASSEYSLAGGEETQYF	TGTGCCAGCAGTGAATATTCACTAGCGGGAGGCGAAGAGACCCAGTACTTC
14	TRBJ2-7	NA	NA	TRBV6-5	CASSWTEGSYEQYF	TGTGCCAGCAGTTGGACCGAGGGATCCTACGAGCAGTACTTC
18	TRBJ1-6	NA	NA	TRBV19	CASTTLARTTIRPSPLHF	TGTGCCAGTACAACTTTGGCACGGACAACAATTCGTCCTTCACCCCTCCACTTT
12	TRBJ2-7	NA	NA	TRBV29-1	CSVGGGPLEQYF	TGCAGCGTTGGAGGAGGGCCCTTGGAGCAGTACTTC
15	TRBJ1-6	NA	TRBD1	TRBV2	CASSAGQGANSPLHF	TGTGCCAGCAGTGCAGGACAGGGGGCGAATTCACCCCTCCACTTT
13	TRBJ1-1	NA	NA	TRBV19	CASSVLGNTEAFF	TGTGCCAGTAGCGTCCTAGGGAACACTGAAGCTTTCTTT
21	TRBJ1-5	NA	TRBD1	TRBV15	CATSIRRPGQGGSGSNQPQHF	TGTGCCACCAGCATCCGACGACCGGGACAGGGGGGTTCGGGCTCAAATCAGCCCCAGCATTTT
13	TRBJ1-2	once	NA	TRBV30	CAWSVGGDYGYTF	TGTGCCTGGAGTGTTGGGGGGGACTATGGCTACACCTTC
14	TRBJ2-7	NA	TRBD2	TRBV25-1	CASSHRGGSYEQYF	TGTGCCAGCAGCCACCGGGGGGGCTCCTACGAGCAGTACTTC
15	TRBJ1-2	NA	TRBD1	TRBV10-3	CAIKTGVVTNYGYTF	TGTGCCATCAAAACAGGGGTAGTCACAAACTATGGCTACACCTTC
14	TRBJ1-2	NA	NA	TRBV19	CASSFTGNSYGYTF	TGTGCCAGTAGTTTTACAGGGAATTCCTATGGCTACACCTTC
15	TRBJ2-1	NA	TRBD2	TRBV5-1	CASSAGTSVNNEQFF	TGCGCCAGCAGCGCCGGGACTAGCGTTAACAATGAGCAGTTCTTC
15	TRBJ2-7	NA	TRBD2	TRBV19	CASSIGLARTYEQYF	TGTGCCAGTAGTATTGGACTAGCACGAACCTACGAGCAGTACTTC
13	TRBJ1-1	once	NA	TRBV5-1	CASTAGVGTEAFF	TGCGCCAGTACCGCCGGGGTAGGAACTGAAGCTTTCTTT
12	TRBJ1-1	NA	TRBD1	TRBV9	CASSARTGEAFF	TGTGCCAGCAGCGCCCGGACAGGTGAAGCTTTCTTT
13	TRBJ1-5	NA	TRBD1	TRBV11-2	CASSFDRDQPQHF	TGTGCCAGCAGCTTCGACAGGGACCAGCCCCAGCATTTT
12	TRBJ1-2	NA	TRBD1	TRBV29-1	CSVRTQGYGYTF	TGCAGCGTTCGCACACAGGGGTATGGCTACACCTTC
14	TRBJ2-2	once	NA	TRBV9	CASSVVAGTGELFF	TGTGCCAGCAGCGTAGTTGCGGGTACCGGGGAGCTGTTTTTT
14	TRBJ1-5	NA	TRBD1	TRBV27	CASSPRQGGQPQHF	TGTGCCAGCAGTCCAAGACAGGGTGGACAGCCCCAGCATTTT
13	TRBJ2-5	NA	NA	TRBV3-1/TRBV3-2	CASSQRLGETQYF	TGTGCCAGCAGCCAACGCCTAGGAGAGACCCAGTACTTC
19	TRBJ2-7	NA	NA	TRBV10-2	CASSESYSGTPRESYEQYF	TGCGCCAGCAGTGAGTCTTATTCCGGGACTCCCCGCGAATCCTACGAGCAGTACTTC
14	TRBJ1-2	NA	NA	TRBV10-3	CAVHEAGPNYGYTF	TGTGCCGTCCACGAGGCAGGGCCTAACTATGGCTACACCTTC
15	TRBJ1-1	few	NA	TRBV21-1	CASSTSGGVNTEAFF	TGTGCCAGCAGCACCTCAGGGGGCGTGAACACTGAAGCTTTCTTT
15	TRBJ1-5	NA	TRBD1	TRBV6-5	CASSLGQGGNQPQHF	TGTGCCAGCAGTCTTGGACAGGGAGGGAATCAGCCCCAGCATTTT